What follows are 2 T cell receptor beta chains derived from one specimen sequenced in a study of cytomegalovirus exposure and HLA in healthy donors. Researchers ran the PCR with 60 Vbeta and 13 Jbeta primers. Repertoires were generated with immunoSEQ multiplex PCR, while TCRdb's copy carries only in-frame clones and drops some. Among 100,000 to 150,000 clones, around 78% were seen once, and the ten largest hold roughly 1.8%. Sequencing was carried out using PBMCs. These receptors all stem from a female donor in good health and CMV-seropositive.

The V call is TRBV7-2, the J call TRBJ1-2; TRBD1 matches at 8 bases. V shed 3 bases, J shed 4 bases, and the junction held 10 bases outside the gene matches. Germline V gene lookup returns CDR1 SGHTA and CDR2 FQGNSA. CDR3 size: 16 residues. CDR3 DNA sequence: TGTGCCAGCAGCTTCCGGGACAGGCTCAGACCCTATGGCTACACCTTC. It specifies CASSFRDRLRPYGYTF.

The V call is TRBV11-2, the J call TRBJ2-7, with a possible D match to TRBD2 (6 bases). Germline CDR1 SGHAT, CDR2 FQNNGV. Trimming stripped 5 bases from V and 6 bases from J, with 11 bases between. The CDR3 is 12 amino acids. CDR3 DNA: TGTGCCAGCAGCCCAATCGGGGGCGAGCAGTACTTC. It specifies CASSPIGGEQYF.